This paragraph covers one TCR beta chain sequence. With V trimmed by 5 bases and J by 0 bases, 4 bases remained unmatched. There are 15 residues in the CDR3. Per germline, CDR1 SGHAT and CDR2 FQNNGV. Generated by immunoSEQ multiplex PCR, the TCRdb table keeps only in-frame clones and is missing some. Among 93,000 or so clones listed, 75% to 85% were seen once. The data were obtained in a study of glioma-infiltrating T cells after dendritic cell vaccination. Study overall: Three intradermal dendritic cell vaccine injections were given every two weeks.

The specimen comprised blood, sampled before dendritic cell vaccination. The V gene is TRBV11-2, the J gene TRBJ2-7; 10 bases agree with TRBD1. The clonotype comes from a human donor with glioblastoma. CDR3: CASSPGTGVSYEQYF. Written as DNA, the CDR3 is TGTGCCAGCAGCCCAGGGACAGGGGTCTCCTACGAGCAGTACTTC.